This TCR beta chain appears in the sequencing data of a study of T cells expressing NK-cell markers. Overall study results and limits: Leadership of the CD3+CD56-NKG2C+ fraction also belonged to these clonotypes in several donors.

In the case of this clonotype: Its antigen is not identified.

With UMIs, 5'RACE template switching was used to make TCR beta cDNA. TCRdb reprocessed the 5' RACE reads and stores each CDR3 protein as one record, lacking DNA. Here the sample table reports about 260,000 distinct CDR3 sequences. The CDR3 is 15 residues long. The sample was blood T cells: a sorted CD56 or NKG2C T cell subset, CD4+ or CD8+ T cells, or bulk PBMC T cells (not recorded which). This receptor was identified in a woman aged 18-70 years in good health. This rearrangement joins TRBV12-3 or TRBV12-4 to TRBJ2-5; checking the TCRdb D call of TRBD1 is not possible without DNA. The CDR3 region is CASSLPGQGQRTQYF.